This T cell receptor beta chain was identified in a study of blood T cells in healthy people across ages. Study background: With template switching, about one barcoded beta molecule was captured per two T cells.

To note about this clonotype: A junction end diverges from the germline sequence, so it may reflect a read error.

The germline CDR1 and CDR2 sequences are DFQATT and SNEGSKA (reference sequence). There are 20 residues in the CDR3. Peripheral blood samples of 9 to 10 milliliters were drawn from each donor. Next came a second PCR, run for about 7 to 12 cycles, which used a sample-barcoded 5' primer along with a J-beta primer mix. Carrying 12 random nucleotides, a template-switch adaptor labeled each individual cDNA molecule. Using its own MiXCR run on the 5' RACE reads, TCRdb lists one record per CDR3 protein. The profile shows over a million distinct CDR3 sequences, more than 35% of them singletons. The source is a woman aged 55-70 years in good health. The chain combines TRBV20-1 with TRBJ1-1; 10 bases are a match to TRBD1. The material sequenced was blood. The CDR3 DNA is TGCTGTGCTAGCGGGTGGGGACAGGGGACTTCCGAACTCATGAACACTGAAGCTTTCTTT. Protein sequence: CCASGWGQGTSELMNTEAFF.